The 10 T cell receptor beta chains given below trace back to one sample, sequenced in a study of blood T cells in healthy people across ages. Through a sample-barcoded 5' primer and a J-beta primer mix, a second PCR was run for 7 to 11 cycles. TCRdb re-derived calls from the 5' RACE reads in MiXCR, one entry per CDR3 protein. The sample has around 1,000,000 distinct CDR3 sequences, roughly 24% seen once; the top ten hold about 0.72%. The same data also contributed to another study, on T cells of mothers and their children.

Sequencing was done on a sample of blood. The receptors shown here come from a girl aged 2 to 10 in good health.

This chain links TRBV24-1 with TRBJ1-1; 10 bases map to TRBD1. Germline loops: CDR1 KGHDR, CDR2 SFDVKD. CDR3 length: 13 residues. The junction had 4 bases not matched to a gene; V was cut back by 8 bases and J by 5 bases. The CDR3, as DNA: TGTGCCACCACCGGGGACAGGGGAACTGAAGCTTTCTTT. Residues: CATTGDRGTEAFF.

This clonotype showed up just a few times. The chain has TRBV9 and TRBJ2-5; 8 nucleotides align to TRBD2. Germline loops: CDR1 SGDLS, CDR2 YYNGEE. The length of the CDR3 is 14 residues. Germline trimming cut 3 bases from V and 3 bases from J; bases unmatched to any gene: 4. Here the CDR3 DNA reads TGTGCCAGCAGCGCTTCGGGAGGGGAAGAGACCCAGTACTTC. Translated, it gives CASSASGGEETQYF.

This chain joins TRBV5-4 and TRBJ2-3; TRBD1 aligns across 8 bases. The CDR3 sequence is 16 residues long. Germline-derived CDR1 and CDR2 are SGHNT and YYREEE (reference sequence). V shed 0 bases, J shed 4 bases, and the junction held 7 bases outside the gene matches. The CDR3 nucleotides read TGTGCCAGCAGCTTGGGCAGACAGGGGTCCCCAGATACGCAGTATTTT. Translation: CASSLGRQGSPDTQYF.

This clonotype was observed a few times. The chain links TRBV10-3 to TRBJ1-3; the match to TRBD1 covers 7 bases. The trim removed 5 bases at V and 0 bases at J, leaving 4 bases unmatched. The CDR3 runs to 15 residues. Germline CDR1 and CDR2: ENHRY and SYGVKD. In DNA, the CDR3 is TGTGCCATCAGTTGGGACAGTAACTCTGGAAACACCATATATTTT. Translation gives CAISWDSNSGNTIYF.

V is TRBV5-4 and J is TRBJ2-5; 8 bases are shared with TRBD2. Germline V lookup: CDR1 SGHNT, CDR2 YYREEE (reference sequence). This CDR3 is built from 15 residues. Trimming took 5 bases from V and 3 from J; bases not matched to a gene: 9. CDR3 region: CASSGQVAGKETQYF. The CDR3 nucleotides are TGTGCCAGCAGTGGCCAGGTAGCGGGAAAAGAGACCCAGTACTTC.

There are a few counts of this clonotype. The V call is TRBV6-2 or TRBV6-3, the J call TRBJ2-2; 11 bases agree with TRBD2. Germline V gene sequence: CDR1 MNHEY, CDR2 SVGEGT. The CDR3 covers 13 residues. Trimming at V came to 6 bases and at J to 10 bases, leaving 4 bases not matched to a gene. The CDR3 DNA sequence: TGTGCCAGCAGGTTGACTAGCGGGGTGGAGCTGTTTTTT. It yields the protein CASRLTSGVELFF.

The chain employs TRBV7-8 and TRBJ2-5; maybe TRBD1 (5 bases). The germline gives CDR1 SGHVS, CDR2 FQNEAQ. V was shortened by 2 bases and J by 11 bases, with 18 bases between the two germline ends. The CDR3 loop spans 14 amino acids. CDR3 amino acids: CASSLTGPAVEQYF. The CDR3 bases are TGTGCCAGCAGCTTAACAGGACCCGCTGTGGAGCAGTACTTC.

In this sample, this clonotype turned up a few times. V usage is TRBV12-3 or TRBV12-4 and J usage is TRBJ2-7; 7 bases align to TRBD2. The CDR3 runs 14 residues. J gave up 0 bases and V 6 bases, and 5 bases lay outside the gene matches. This chain's CDR3 is CASRGRESSYEQYF. Written as DNA, the CDR3 is TGTGCCAGCAGAGGGCGGGAGAGCTCCTACGAGCAGTACTTC.

This clonotype showed up just a few times. The rearrangement links TRBV19 to TRBJ2-3; D is possibly TRBD2 (6 bases). Germline V gene sequence: CDR1 LNHDA, CDR2 SQIVND (reference sequence). The CDR3 has 14 residues. Trimming stripped 7 bases from V and 5 bases from J, with 16 bases between. CDR3 coding DNA: TGTGCCAGTACCTGGACGGTCGGGGGAGATACGCAGTATTTT. It yields the protein CASTWTVGGDTQYF. Looking up the rest from reference TRBV19 and TRBJ2-3 gives the full variable domain: DGGITQSPKYLFRKEGQNVTLSCEQNLNHDAMYWYRQDPGQGLRLIYYSQIVNDFQKGDIAEGYSVSREKKESFPLTVTSAQKNPTAFYLCASTWTVGGDTQYFGPGTRLTVL.

The V and J genes are TRBV7-9 and TRBJ1-2; weak D call: TRBD1 (5 bases). Trimming took off 3 bases at V and 1 base at J, with 18 bases between the two ends. The CDR3 loop spans 17 amino acids. In germline, CDR1 is SEHNR, CDR2 FQNEAQ (reference sequence). DNA of the CDR3: TGTGCCAGCAGCTTCGGCCAGGGAGTTTTACTTAACTATGGCTACACCTTC. This encodes CASSFGQGVLLNYGYTF.